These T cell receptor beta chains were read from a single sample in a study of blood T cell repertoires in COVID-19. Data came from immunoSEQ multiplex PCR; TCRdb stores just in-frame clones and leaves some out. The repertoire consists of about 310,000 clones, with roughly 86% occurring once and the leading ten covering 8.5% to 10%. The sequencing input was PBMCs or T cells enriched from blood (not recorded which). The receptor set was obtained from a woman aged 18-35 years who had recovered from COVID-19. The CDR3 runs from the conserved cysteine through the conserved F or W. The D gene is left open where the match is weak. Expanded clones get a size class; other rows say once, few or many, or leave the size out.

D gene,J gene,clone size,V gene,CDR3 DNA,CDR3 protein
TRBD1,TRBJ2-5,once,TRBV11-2,TGTGCCAGCAGCTTGGGGACAGTATCAGAGACCCAGTACTTC,CASSLGTVSETQYF
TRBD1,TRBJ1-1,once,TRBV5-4,TGTGCCAGCAGCGTGGGACAGATGAACACTGAAGCTTTCTTT,CASSVGQMNTEAFF
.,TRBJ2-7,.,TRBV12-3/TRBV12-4,TGTGCCAGCAGCCCCGGGTCCAGTAGTGAGCAGTACTTC,CASSPGSSSEQYF
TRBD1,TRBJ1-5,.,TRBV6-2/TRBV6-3,TGTGCCAGCAGTTACTCGAGGACAGGGAACACCGATCAGCCCCAGCATTTT,CASSYSRTGNTDQPQHF
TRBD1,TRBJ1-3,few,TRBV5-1,TGCGCCAGCAGCTTACAGGGGGCGTTTGGAAACACCATATATTTT,CASSLQGAFGNTIYF
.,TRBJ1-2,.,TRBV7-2,TGTGCCAGCAGCTTAGAACTCCCTTTGAATGGCTACACCTTC,CASSLELPLNGYTF
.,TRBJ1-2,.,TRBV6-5,TGTGCCAGCAGTTCTCGGACAGTTGTGTTGCAGGGCTACACCTTC,CASSSRTVVLQGYTF
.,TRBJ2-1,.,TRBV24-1,TGTGCCACCAGTGATGCCCTTCTGGGGCACAATGAGCAGTTCTTC,CATSDALLGHNEQFF
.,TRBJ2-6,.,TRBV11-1,TGTGCCAGCGACCGAGACAGCTCTGGGGCCAACGTCCTGACTTTC,CASDRDSSGANVLTF
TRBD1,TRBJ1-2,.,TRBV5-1,TGCGCCAGCAGCTTGGATCAGGGGGCGATCGGCTACACCTTC,CASSLDQGAIGYTF
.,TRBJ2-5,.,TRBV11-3,TGTGCCAGCAGCTTAGCGGGAGAGGGACAAGAGACCCAGTACTTC,CASSLAGEGQETQYF
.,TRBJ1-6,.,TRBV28,TGTGCCAGCAGTCCTAGGATGGCGGTCGCGGAGCCCCTCCACTTT,CASSPRMAVAEPLHF
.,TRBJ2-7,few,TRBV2,TGTGCCAGCACGGCTCAGGGTTTGGGAGAGCAGTACTTC,CASTAQGLGEQYF
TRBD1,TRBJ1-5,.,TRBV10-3,TGTGCCATCAGTGAGTCGGGGACAGACGGCAATCAGCCCCAGCATTTT,CAISESGTDGNQPQHF
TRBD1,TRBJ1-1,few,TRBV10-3,TGTGCCATCAGCCGACAGGGCGCTGAAGCTTTCTTT,CAISRQGAEAFF
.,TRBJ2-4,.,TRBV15,TGTGCCACCAGGCCCCCAGGAGGAGCCAAAAACATTCAGTACTTC,CATRPPGGAKNIQYF
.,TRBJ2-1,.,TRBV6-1,TGTGCCAGCAGTGAAGGGTTAGCGGTTAATGAGCAGTTCTTC,CASSEGLAVNEQFF
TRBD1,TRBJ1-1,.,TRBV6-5,TGTGCCAGCGAGACAGGGGGCAACGCTGAAGCTTTCTTT,CASETGGNAEAFF
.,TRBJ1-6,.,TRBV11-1,TGTGCCAGCGACGCGGGGGTTCCACCCCTCCACTTT,CASDAGVPPLHF
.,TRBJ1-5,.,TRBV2,TGTGCCAGCAGCCAACAGGCAGTAAATAGCAATCAGCCCCAGCATTTT,CASSQQAVNSNQPQHF
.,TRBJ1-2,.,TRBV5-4,TGTGCCAGCAGCTTATTCGCAGTAAGCTATGGCTACACCTTC,CASSLFAVSYGYTF
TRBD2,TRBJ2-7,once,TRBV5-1,TGCGCCAGCAGCATTGCTAGCGGGGGCTACGAGCAGTACTTC,CASSIASGGYEQYF
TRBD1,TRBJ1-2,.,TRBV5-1,TGCGCCAGCAGCTTAAACTCCCTACGACAGGGCAATGGCTACACCTTC,CASSLNSLRQGNGYTF
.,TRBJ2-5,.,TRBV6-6,TGTGCCAGCAGTTACCTGACAGTTGAAGAGACCCAGTACTTC,CASSYLTVEETQYF
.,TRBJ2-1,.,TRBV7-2,TGTGCCAGCAGCTTAGCGTACGGGAGCTCCTACAATGAGCAGTTCTTC,CASSLAYGSSYNEQFF
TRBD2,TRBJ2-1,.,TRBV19,TGTGCCAGTAGAGCTAGCGGGAGCTACAATGAGCAGTTCTTC,CASRASGSYNEQFF
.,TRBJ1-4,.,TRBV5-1,TGCGCCAGCAGCCCCGGGGAATCGGCCGGGGTAGAAAAACTGTTTTTT,CASSPGESAGVEKLFF
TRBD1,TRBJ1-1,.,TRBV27,TGTGCCAGCAGTTATCACAGGGGGAACACTGAAGCTTTCTTT,CASSYHRGNTEAFF
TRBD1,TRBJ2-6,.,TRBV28,TGTGCCAGCAACTACGGAGGGACAGGGCCCTCTGGGGCCAACGTCCTGACTTTC,CASNYGGTGPSGANVLTF
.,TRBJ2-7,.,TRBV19,TGTGCCAGTAGTAGCCAGGATTCCTACGAGCAGTACTTC,CASSSQDSYEQYF
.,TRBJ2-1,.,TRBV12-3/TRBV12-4,TGTGCCAGCAGTTTGAGGGCACAAGAGCAGTTCTTC,CASSLRAQEQFF
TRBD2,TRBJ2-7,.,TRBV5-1,TGCGCCAGCAGTTCTGGACTAGCGGGGGGGTTGACGGCCTACGAGCAGTACTTC,CASSSGLAGGLTAYEQYF
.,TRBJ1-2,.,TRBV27,TGTGCCAGTGGGAACAGGGTTCAGGGCTACACCTTC,CASGNRVQGYTF
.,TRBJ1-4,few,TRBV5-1,TGCGCCAGCAGTCACCAGGGGAGTGAGGAAAAACTGTTTTTT,CASSHQGSEEKLFF
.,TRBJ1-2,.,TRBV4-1,TGCGCCAGCAGCCAAGTGGAGAGTCCGAGCTATGGCTACACCTTC,CASSQVESPSYGYTF
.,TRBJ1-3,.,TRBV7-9,TGTGCCAGCAGCTTAGCCTCCTCCACCATATATTTT,CASSLASSTIYF
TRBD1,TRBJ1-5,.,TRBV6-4,TGTGCCACCAGCAGGGGGGTCAATCAGCCCCAGCATTTT,CATSRGVNQPQHF
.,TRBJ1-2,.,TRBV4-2,TGTGCCAGCAGCCAAGAATTAGGACTCGGGGGCTACACCTTC,CASSQELGLGGYTF
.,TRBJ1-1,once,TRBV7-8,TGTGCCAGCAGCTTAGATCTGGCAAAGCGGGCTTTCTTT,CASSLDLAKRAFF
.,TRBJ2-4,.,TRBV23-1,TGCGCCAGCAGTCGTGTCAGACTAGCCAAAAACATTCAGTACTTC,CASSRVRLAKNIQYF
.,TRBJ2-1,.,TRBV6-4,TGTGCCAGCAGTCCACCCCGTGAGCAGTCGGGTCGGTCAAATGAGCAGTTCTTC,CASSPPREQSGRSNEQFF
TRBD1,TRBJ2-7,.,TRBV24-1,TGTGCCACGGGACAGGGGGCGCCCGGCTACGAGCAGTACTTC,CATGQGAPGYEQYF
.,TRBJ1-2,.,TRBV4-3,TGCGCCAGCAGCCCCGCGCAGGGGAACTATGGCTACACCTTC,CASSPAQGNYGYTF
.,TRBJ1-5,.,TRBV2,TGTGCCAGCAGACGGGACAACAATTATCGGCCCCAGCATTTT,CASRRDNNYRPQHF
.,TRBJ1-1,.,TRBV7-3,TGTGCCAGCAGCCCTGAGAGGGGGATGAACACTGAAGCTTTCTTT,CASSPERGMNTEAFF
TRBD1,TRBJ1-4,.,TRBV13,TGTGCCAGCAGCTTAGCCGGGACAGGGAACGAAAAACTGTTTTTT,CASSLAGTGNEKLFF
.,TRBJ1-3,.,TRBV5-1,TGCGCCAGCAGCCCTGCCGGGGGAAACACCATATATTTT,CASSPAGGNTIYF
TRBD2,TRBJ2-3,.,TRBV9,TGTGCCAGCAGCATAGCGGGCGGGGGGGCAGATACGCAGTATTTT,CASSIAGGGADTQYF
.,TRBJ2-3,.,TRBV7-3,TGTGCCAGCAGCTTAAGTGGCGGGGGCGGCACAGATACGCAGTATTTT,CASSLSGGGGTDTQYF
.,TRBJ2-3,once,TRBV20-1,TGCAGTGCTAGTAAGAGGGTGGGGACAGATACGCAGTATTTT,CSASKRVGTDTQYF
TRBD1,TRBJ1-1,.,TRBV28,TGTGCCAGCAGTTTATGGTCAGCTAGGGGTATTCAGGGGGCGACTGAAGCTTTCTTT,CASSLWSARGIQGATEAFF
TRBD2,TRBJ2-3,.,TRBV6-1,TGTGCCAGCAGTGAGATGGGGGGGAGTAGTTCGGATACGCAGTATTTT,CASSEMGGSSSDTQYF
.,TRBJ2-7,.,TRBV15,TGTGCCACCAGCAGAGAGGCAGGGAGGATGGAGTACGAGCAGTACTTC,CATSREAGRMEYEQYF
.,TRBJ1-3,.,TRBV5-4,TGTGCCAGCAGCCACCACAACAAAATTCGCTCCTCTGGAAACACCATATATTTT,CASSHHNKIRSSGNTIYF
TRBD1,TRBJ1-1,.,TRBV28,TGTGCCAGCCAAGGGGCCGGGACAGATGAAGCTTTCTTT,CASQGAGTDEAFF
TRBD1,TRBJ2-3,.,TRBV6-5,TGTGCCAGCAGTTACCGGGACAGCCTCACAGATACGCAGTATTTT,CASSYRDSLTDTQYF
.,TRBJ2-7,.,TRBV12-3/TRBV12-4,TGTGCCAGCAGTTTAGGGGGGCCCTACGAGCAGTACTTC,CASSLGGPYEQYF